One and the same sample provided the 32 T cell receptor beta chains below, sequenced in a study of blood T cells in healthy people across ages. A second PCR of roughly 7 to 11 cycles used a sample-barcoded 5' primer and a J-beta primer mix. TCRdb re-analysed the 5' RACE reads in MiXCR, keeping a single row per CDR3 protein. The table shows around 1.5 million distinct CDR3 sequences, with 42% occurring only once. Sequencing was performed on blood. These receptors all stem from a woman aged 18 to 35 in good health.

The CDR3 DNA is TGTGCCAGTAGTACCATGACAGGGTCTAGCACAGATACGCAGTATTTT. It specifies CASSTMTGSSTDTQYF. This chain uses TRBV19 with TRBJ2-3; 7 nucleotides align to TRBD1. This CDR3 spans 16 amino acids. J was trimmed by 0 bases and V by 4 bases; bases with no gene match: 7. The germline V gene has CDR1 LNHDA and CDR2 SQIVND (reference sequence).

The rearrangement uses TRBV30 and TRBJ1-5; TRBD1 agrees at 7 bases. Trimming took 5 bases from V and 5 from J; bases not matched to a gene: 6. This CDR3 is built from 13 residues. The germline V gene has CDR1 GTSNPN and CDR2 SVGIG (reference sequence). The CDR3 loop is CAWGGQGDQPQHF. Here the CDR3 DNA reads TGTGCCTGGGGGGGGCAGGGGGATCAGCCCCAGCATTTT.

Note on this clonotype: The junction departs from the called germline gene at one end, perhaps through a read error. CDR3 loop: CASTLGGANSPPHF. For the CDR3, the DNA is TGTGCCAGCACCCTCGGCGGGGCTAATTCACCCCCCCACTTT. This chain uses TRBV27 with TRBJ1-6, with D maybe TRBD1 (5 bases). Germline V gives CDR1 MNHEY, CDR2 SMNVEV (reference sequence). CDR3 length equals 14 residues.

The sample holds a few counts of this clonotype. The chain uses TRBV20-1 and TRBJ1-2, with D hard to call. V lost 4 bases and J 4 bases, leaving 13 bases between the germline ends. The CDR3 extends over 13 amino acids. Germline V gives CDR1 DFQATT, CDR2 SNEGSKA (reference sequence). The CDR3: CSANTGSLYGYTF. DNA of the CDR3: TGCAGTGCTAATACCGGGAGCCTCTATGGCTACACCTTC.

This clonotype occurred once. The chain carries TRBV28 and TRBJ1-2; 7 positions match TRBD1. Unmatched junction bases numbered 4, after V lost 3 bases and J lost 3 bases. The CDR3 covers 14 residues. The V gene's germline CDR1 is MDHEN and CDR2 SYDVKM. The CDR3 nucleotides are TGTGCCAGCAGTTTCCCGCAGGGGGACTATGGCTACACCTTC. The encoded protein is CASSFPQGDYGYTF.

The DNA for the CDR3 is TGCAGTGCTAGAGATTTCCGGGTGGTCGGGGGAAATAATTCACCCCTCCACTTT. Protein: CSARDFRVVGGNNSPLHF. The chain is built from TRBV20-1 and TRBJ1-6; possible D gene TRBD1, 5 bases. V was clipped by 0 bases and J by 5 bases, with 20 bases between them. CDR3 size: 18 residues. From germline, CDR1 is DFQATT and CDR2 SNEGSKA (reference sequence).

The chain couples TRBV5-1 to TRBJ2-1; 9 positions agree with TRBD1. J was trimmed by 8 bases and V by 0 bases; bases with no gene match: 6. This CDR3 has 15 amino acids. Germline V gene data show CDR1 as SGHRS and CDR2 as YFSETQ. The DNA of the CDR3 is TGCGCCAGCAGCTTGGGACAGGGGGGACAGGATGAGCAGTTCTTC. It specifies CASSLGQGGQDEQFF.

This rearrangement joins TRBV12-3 or TRBV12-4 to TRBJ2-2; 7 positions agree with TRBD1. The CDR3 length is 15 residues. Trimming at V came to 8 bases and at J to 7 bases, leaving 13 bases not matched to a gene. CDR3 sequence reads: CASCLTPTGIGELFF. CDR3 nucleotides: TGTGCCAGCTGCCTTACACCGACAGGGATCGGGGAGCTGTTTTTT.

V is TRBV3-1 and J is TRBJ2-2, with TRBD2 as a possible D gene (6 bases). The length of the CDR3 is 16 residues. CDR1 and CDR2 (germline): LGHDT, YNNKEL (reference sequence). Trimming removed 0 bases from V and 3 bases from J, with 11 bases in between. Here the CDR3 DNA reads TGTGCCAGCAGCCAAGATGAAGCGGGTGACACCGGGGAGCTGTTTTTT. This sequence encodes CASSQDEAGDTGELFF. The full variable domain, its missing parts supplied by reference TRBV3-1 and TRBJ2-2, is DTAVSQTPKYLVTQMGNDKSIKCEQNLGHDTMYWYKQDSKKFLKIMFSYNNKELIINETVPNRFSPKSPDKAHLNLHINSLELGDSAVYFCASSQDEAGDTGELFFGEGSRLTVL.

This clonotype was seen only a few times. The CDR3 sequence: CASSLSSGIRADTQYF. The CDR3 coding sequence is TGTGCCAGCAGCTTAAGTTCGGGTATAAGAGCGGATACGCAGTATTTT. The chain recombines TRBV7-2 with TRBJ2-3, with D hard to call. Trimming removed 2 bases from V and 6 bases from J, with 18 bases in between. This CDR3 is built from 16 residues. The germline gives CDR1 SGHTA, CDR2 FQGNSA.

The chain links TRBV14 to TRBJ2-7; D may be TRBD1 or TRBD2 (5 bases each). The CDR3 runs 14 residues. Germline lookup yields CDR1 SGHDN and CDR2 FVKESK. V was shortened by 4 bases and J by 2 bases, with 12 bases between the two germline ends. CDR3 region: CASSPGAPPYEQYF. DNA of the CDR3: TGTGCCAGCAGCCCCGGGGCTCCCCCCTACGAGCAGTACTTC.

V gene TRBV4-1 combines with J gene TRBJ2-3; TRBD2 agrees at 12 bases. CDR3 size: 18 residues. V gave up 0 bases and J gave up 4 bases; unmatched junction bases: 8. Germline V gene data show CDR1 as MGHRA and CDR2 as YSYEKL. CDR3 sequence (DNA): TGCGCCAGCAGCCAAGAAGGCCCCGCTAGCGGGGGGGCAGATACGCAGTATTTT. Translating gives CASSQEGPASGGADTQYF.

This clonotype was seen a handful of times. CDR3 residues: CASSLFVGNSYEQYF. The CDR3, as DNA: TGTGCCAGCAGCTTATTCGTAGGAAACTCCTACGAGCAGTACTTC. The chain combines TRBV7-8 with TRBJ2-7, with unresolved D. Germline lookup yields CDR1 SGHVS and CDR2 FQNEAQ. CDR3 size: 15 residues. Deletions cut 2 bases from V and 0 bases from J, with 11 bases between.

This chain uses TRBV7-8 with TRBJ2-5; D may be TRBD2 (5 bases). Germline V gene sequence: CDR1 SGHVS, CDR2 FQNEAQ. The V end was cut by 5 bases, the J end by 5 bases, with 12 bases between. The CDR3 extends over 13 amino acids. CDR3 DNA: TGTGCCAGCAGCCCGAGGGAGTCTGAGACCCAGTACTTC. Its translation is CASSPRESETQYF.

The chain employs TRBV7-9 and TRBJ1-6; 8 nucleotides align to TRBD1. V gave up 3 bases and J gave up 6 bases; unmatched junction bases: 4. Germline CDR1 SEHNR, CDR2 FQNEAQ (reference sequence). The CDR3 runs to 15 residues. CDR3 in amino acids: CASSFLDRGNSPLHF. The CDR3 coding sequence is TGTGCCAGCAGCTTTCTTGACAGGGGTAATTCACCCCTCCACTTT.

This clonotype was seen only once. V is TRBV11-3 and J is TRBJ2-3; tentatively, D is TRBD2 (6 bases). This CDR3 is 18 amino acids long. CDR1 and CDR2 (germline): SGHNT, YENEEA. V lost 1 base and J lost 0, with 17 bases in between. DNA for the CDR3: TGTGCCAGCAGCTTAGGGGGGACTTCAATTTCTAGCACAGATACGCAGTATTTT. Its protein product is CASSLGGTSISSTDTQYF.

This clonotype was counted ten times or more. The chain recombines TRBV5-1 with TRBJ1-6, with no clear D. Germline loops: CDR1 SGHRS, CDR2 YFSETQ. Deletions cut 1 base from V and 9 bases from J, with 14 bases between. This CDR3 region has 15 residues. DNA of the CDR3: TGCGCCAGCAGCTTGACTCAAGGTGGGGTTTCACCCCTCCACTTT. This translates into CASSLTQGGVSPLHF.

Only a few counts were recorded for this clonotype. The chain uses TRBV14 and TRBJ2-7; no reliable D call. V shed 3 bases and J shed 7 bases, with 7 bases lying between them. The CDR3 length is 11 residues. The germline gives CDR1 SGHDN, CDR2 FVKESK. The CDR3 is CASSHYEEQYF. The CDR3 bases are TGTGCCAGCAGCCATTATGAGGAGCAGTACTTC.

This clonotype was seen a handful of times. V and J are TRBV7-2 and TRBJ2-1; D is possibly TRBD1 (6 bases). Per the germline V gene, CDR1 is SGHTA and CDR2 is FQGNSA. There are 16 residues in the CDR3. V shed 4 bases and J shed 5 bases, with 18 bases lying between them. Written as DNA, the CDR3 is TGTGCCAGCAGCTCCCAGGGGTGGAGTTATAACAATGAGCAGTTCTTC. Translated: CASSSQGWSYNNEQFF.

This chain links TRBV2 with TRBJ1-1, with TRBD1 as a possible D gene (5 bases). The CDR3 length is 15 residues. Germline-derived CDR1 and CDR2 are SNHLY and FYNNEI. Trimming stripped 7 bases from V and 0 bases from J, with 15 bases between. The CDR3 region is CASNGGGAMNTEAFF. CDR3 DNA: TGTGCCAGCAACGGAGGCGGGGCGATGAACACTGAAGCTTTCTTT.

V and J are TRBV12-3 or TRBV12-4 and TRBJ2-3; D is uncertain. The CDR3 is 15 residues long. The V end lost 8 bases, the J end lost 0 bases, and 15 bases lay between the germline ends. CDR3 DNA: TGTGCCAGCTTTCGAGCGACTCCTAGCACAGATACGCAGTATTTT. Translated, it gives CASFRATPSTDTQYF.

This clonotype was seen ten or more times. The chain links TRBV20-1 to TRBJ1-1; D possibly corresponds to TRBD1 (5 bases). Germline V CDR1 and CDR2: DFQATT, SNEGSKA (reference sequence). Trimming took off 3 bases at V and 5 bases at J, with 16 bases between the two ends. The CDR3 is 14 residues long. The CDR3 sequence is CSARSPDKETEAFF. In DNA form, the CDR3 reads TGCAGTGCTAGGTCCCCGGACAAAGAGACTGAAGCTTTCTTT.

This clonotype was observed once. This clone may be a read error of a much larger clone one base away. V gene TRBV10-3 combines with J gene TRBJ2-5; 10 bases match TRBD2. CDR1 ENHRY and CDR2 SYGVKD come from the germline V gene. The CDR3 loop spans 15 amino acids. This CDR3 reads CAISARTSGEEIQYF. In nucleotides, the CDR3 is TGTGCCATCAGTGCTCGGACTAGCGGTGAAGAGATCCAGTACTTC.

V is TRBV20-1 and J is TRBJ2-7; 8 bases map to TRBD2. Germline trimming cut 6 bases from V and 6 bases from J; bases unmatched to any gene: 16. The CDR3 sequence is 15 residues long. Germline loops: CDR1 DFQATT, CDR2 SNEGSKA (reference sequence). The CDR3: CSATVSREGIGEQYF. DNA for the CDR3: TGCAGTGCAACCGTTAGCCGGGAGGGTATCGGCGAGCAGTACTTC.

This clonotype was found a few times. This sequence may be a read error, since a much larger clone differs from it by one base. The chain recombines TRBV11-2 with TRBJ2-7; D ambiguous. Per germline, CDR1 SGHAT and CDR2 FQNNGV. CDR3 size: 12 residues. DNA for the CDR3: TGTGCCAGCAGCCTTATGAACTACGAGAAGTACTTC. Its translation: CASSLMNYEKYF.

This clonotype was seen only a few times. This chain links TRBV6-6 with TRBJ1-2; 8 nucleotides agree with TRBD1. Germline V lookup: CDR1 MNHNY, CDR2 SVGAGI (reference sequence). J gave up 8 bases and V 5 bases, and 7 bases lay outside the gene matches. This CDR3 comprises 13 residues. For the CDR3, the DNA is TGTGCCAGCAGTCAGACAGGGGCCAGAGGCTACACCTTC. Translated: CASSQTGARGYTF.

This chain connects TRBV27 to TRBJ2-6; D could derive from TRBD1 or TRBD2 (5 bases each). Trimming pared 2 bases from V and 2 bases from J, leaving 13 bases between. The germline V gene has CDR1 MNHEY and CDR2 SMNVEV (reference sequence). The CDR3 has 17 residues. As DNA, the CDR3 is TGTGCCAGCAGTTTAAGGGACCATAATACTGGGGCCAACGTCCTGACTTTC. Translated, it gives CASSLRDHNTGANVLTF.

This clonotype has more than one count but fewer than ten. The chain couples TRBV11-2 to TRBJ1-1; D is unresolved. Germline lookup yields CDR1 SGHAT and CDR2 FQNNGV. Trimming took 5 bases from V and 4 from J, leaving 8 bases between them. The CDR3 is 12 amino acids. CDR3 in DNA: TGTGCCAGCAGCCTAGCAGTCACTGAAGCTTTCTTT. As protein: CASSLAVTEAFF.

The chain employs TRBV27 and TRBJ2-7; 10 bases fit TRBD2. Germline CDR1 MNHEY, CDR2 SMNVEV (reference sequence). Trimming cost V 2 bases and J 5 bases; bases outside gene matches: 3. The length of the CDR3 is 14 residues. The CDR3 loop reads CASSLLAGDDEQYF. CDR3 nucleotides: TGTGCCAGCAGTTTACTAGCGGGAGACGACGAGCAGTACTTC.

The CDR3 spells CASRVDSSYNSPLHF. CDR3 DNA: TGTGCCAGCAGGGTAGACAGCTCCTATAATTCACCCCTCCACTTT. The chain carries TRBV6-5 and TRBJ1-6; TRBD1 is a possible D gene (5 bases). V lost 6 bases to trimming and J lost 0 bases, with 9 bases between them. CDR1 is MNHEY, CDR2 SVGAGI, per germline. CDR3 length equals 15 residues.

Written as DNA, the CDR3 is TGTGCCAGCAGCTTCGACTTAGGACTCAATGAGCAGTTCTTC. It is translated as CASSFDLGLNEQFF. J is TRBJ2-1 and V is TRBV7-9; tentative D call: TRBD2 (5 bases). The CDR3 covers 14 residues. Trimming left V 3 bases short and J 6 bases short, with 12 bases between. The V gene's germline CDR1 is SEHNR and CDR2 FQNEAQ (reference sequence).

The chain joins TRBV10-3 to TRBJ2-3; D is possibly TRBD2 (7 bases). Germline-derived CDR1 and CDR2 are ENHRY and SYGVKD. Trimming cost V 0 bases and J 2 bases, with 12 bases left between them. The CDR3 length is 16 residues. The CDR3 protein is CAISESGGGLTDTQYF. DNA of the CDR3: TGTGCCATCAGTGAGTCTGGGGGGGGGCTCACAGATACGCAGTATTTT.